What follows are 10 T cell receptor beta chains derived from one specimen sequenced in a study of blood T cell repertoires in COVID-19. The repertoire was sequenced with immunoSEQ multiplex PCR; TCRdb's copy has only in-frame clones and lacks some. The sample has about 150,000 clones; 85% to 90% are singletons. The sequenced sample consisted of peripheral blood. The source is a man aged 50-59 years who had recovered from COVID-19.

The V gene is TRBV5-1, the J gene TRBJ1-1; possible D gene TRBD1, 5 bases. The CDR3 runs 16 residues. Germline CDR1 reads SGHRS; CDR2 reads YFSETQ. Trimming shortened V by 4 bases and J by 1 base, and 17 bases separated the two germline ends. In DNA, the CDR3 is TGCGCCAGCAGCCGTAGGGACGGGCGGGGGAACACTGAAGCTTTCTTT. Amino acids: CASSRRDGRGNTEAFF. Full variable domain (missing parts from reference TRBV5-1 and TRBJ1-1): KAGVTQTPRYLIKTRGQQVTLSCSPISGHRSVSWYQQTPGQGLQFLFEYFSETQRNKGNFPGRFSGRQFSNSRSEMNVSTLELGDSALYLCASSRRDGRGNTEAFFGQGTRLTVV.

In its sample, this clone was seen a few times. V is TRBV5-5 and J is TRBJ1-5; TRBD1 agrees at 11 bases. The CDR3 contains 14 residues. Trimming removed 4 bases from V and 4 bases from J; junction bases left unmatched: 1. Germline CDR1 is SGHKS and CDR2 is YYEKEE (reference sequence). The DNA for the CDR3 is TGTGCCAGCAGCGGGACAGGGGGAAATCAGCCCCAGCATTTT. Encoded protein: CASSGTGGNQPQHF.

The chain combines TRBV5-1 with TRBJ1-1; 8 bases match TRBD1. V shed 2 bases and J 3 bases; nucleotides not matched to a gene: 3. Germline V gives CDR1 SGHRS, CDR2 YFSETQ. CDR3 length equals 14 residues. For the CDR3, the DNA is TGCGCCAGCAGCTTCCAGGGGGCAGACACTGAAGCTTTCTTT. This sequence encodes CASSFQGADTEAFF.

This chain uses TRBV5-4 with TRBJ2-5, with no clear D. The V end lost 5 bases, the J end lost 4 bases, and 9 bases lay between the germline ends. Per the germline V gene, CDR1 is SGHNT and CDR2 is YYREEE (reference sequence). CDR3 length: 12 residues. CDR3 loop: CASSSTGETQYF. CDR3 nucleotides: TGTGCCAGCAGTTCAACGGGAGAGACCCAGTACTTC.

The chain joins TRBV27 to TRBJ2-7; 9 positions match TRBD1. V was clipped by 4 bases and J by 7 bases; unmatched bases: 14. CDR1 MNHEY and CDR2 SMNVEV come from the germline V gene (reference sequence). The CDR3 loop spans 16 amino acids. The CDR3 sequence: CASSWGMGQGLGEQYF. The DNA for the CDR3 is TGTGCCAGCAGTTGGGGTATGGGACAGGGTTTAGGGGAGCAGTACTTC.

Only one count was recorded for this clone. J is TRBJ1-2 and V is TRBV4-1; D unclear. This CDR3 region has 16 residues. Germline lookup yields CDR1 MGHRA and CDR2 YSYEKL. Trimming cost V 3 bases and J 3 bases, with 17 bases left between them. The CDR3 region is CASSHPARGWDYGYTF. For the CDR3, the DNA is TGCGCCAGCAGCCACCCGGCGCGGGGTTGGGACTATGGCTACACCTTC.

The rearrangement links TRBV6-1 to TRBJ2-7; D is uncertain. The ends were cut back, 0 bases at V and 2 bases at J, with 5 bases in the middle. The CDR3 is 13 amino acids. Germline CDR1 is MNHNS and CDR2 is SASEGT. CDR3 loop: CASSEAATYEQYF. CDR3 coding DNA: TGTGCCAGCAGTGAAGCGGCCACCTACGAGCAGTACTTC.

The V call is TRBV3-1 (or the pseudogene TRBV3-2), the J call TRBJ2-2; TRBD2 might be the D (8 bases). Germline loops: CDR1 LGHDT, CDR2 YNNKEL (reference sequence). The CDR3 covers 16 residues. V was shortened by 4 bases and J by 6 bases, with 18 bases between the two germline ends. The CDR3 nucleotides are TGTGCCAGCAGCCCCAGACAGGGACTAGTGTCCGGGGAGCTGTTTTTT. This gives the protein CASSPRQGLVSGELFF.

V usage is TRBV12-3 or TRBV12-4 and J usage is TRBJ2-7; unclear D gene. This CDR3 spans 13 amino acids. V was pared by 5 bases and J by 3 bases, with 11 bases between. Here the CDR3 reads CASSMTGYYEQYF. The CDR3, as DNA: TGTGCCAGCAGTATGACTGGATACTACGAGCAGTACTTC.

A single count supports this clone. The chain recombines TRBV15 with TRBJ1-2; possibly TRBD1 for D (5 bases). The CDR3 is 17 residues long. Germline CDR1 and CDR2: LNHNV and YYDKDF (reference sequence). V lost 0 bases to trimming and J lost 4 bases, with 18 bases between them. In DNA, the CDR3 is TGTGCCACCAGCAGAGAACTTACGGTGATTAGGGGCTATGGCTACACCTTC. This gives the protein CATSRELTVIRGYGYTF.